The T cell receptor (beta chain) described here comes from a study of breast tumors, draining lymph nodes, adjacent tissues. Study-wide points: The lymph node origin of tumor T cells was framed as consistent with a hypothesis, not demonstrated. Compared with basal-like, luminal-like tumors shared significantly more repertoire with nontumor tissue. Most tumor T cells seemingly derive from lymph node, then expand in tumor. Tumor TCR diversity was below lymph nodes but above nontumor tissue.

This clonotype was seen more than once but under ten times. What it recognizes is unknown. TCRdb itself ran the multiplex PCR reads through MiXCR, one entry per CDR3 protein. The repertoire holds more than 50,000 distinct CDR3 sequences, with around 43% as singletons. The CDR3 runs 13 residues. V was cut by 6 bases and J by 2 bases, with 10 bases left in between. Germline CDR1 and CDR2: KGHSH and LQKENI. This TCR was recovered from a female donor with breast cancer. Some clones in this sample may be carry-over from other donors' samples. The rearrangement links TRBV18 to TRBJ1-1; D unclear. Specimen: breast tumor tissue. The DNA of the CDR3 is TGTGCCAGCTCTTGGGAGACCAACACTGAAGCTTTCTTT. Translation gives CASSWETNTEAFF.